The T cell receptor (beta chain) under discussion was sequenced for a study of T-cell reconstitution after alpha-beta-depleted transplantation in children. The study, taken as a whole, reports: Reportedly, alpha-beta T cells present about two months post-transplant originated from several hundred expanded clones of graft origin. Some patients showed high day-60 TCRbeta diversity, which derived from surviving recipient T cells and thymic progenitors.

The library targeted TCRbeta and was prepared with unique molecular identifiers. MiXCR was run by TCRdb on the PCR reads, yielding one entry per CDR3 protein. The sample has about 440,000 distinct CDR3 sequences; about 45% are singletons. CDR1 is MGHDK and CDR2 is SYGVNS in the germline V gene. The CDR3 loop spans 13 amino acids. The ends were cut back, 4 bases at V and 2 bases at J, with 9 bases in the middle. The table lists this clonotype with a few counts. The antigen is unknown. The sequencing used PBMCs, collected before TCRalphabeta/CD19-depleted stem cell transplant. The clonotype originates from a girl aged 2 to 10 with aplastic anemia, due to receive a stem cell transplant. V usage is TRBV25-1 and J usage is TRBJ2-7; no clear D. The CDR3 protein is CASSGRVAYEQYF. DNA of the CDR3: TGTGCCAGCAGTGGACGGGTCGCCTACGAGCAGTACTTC.